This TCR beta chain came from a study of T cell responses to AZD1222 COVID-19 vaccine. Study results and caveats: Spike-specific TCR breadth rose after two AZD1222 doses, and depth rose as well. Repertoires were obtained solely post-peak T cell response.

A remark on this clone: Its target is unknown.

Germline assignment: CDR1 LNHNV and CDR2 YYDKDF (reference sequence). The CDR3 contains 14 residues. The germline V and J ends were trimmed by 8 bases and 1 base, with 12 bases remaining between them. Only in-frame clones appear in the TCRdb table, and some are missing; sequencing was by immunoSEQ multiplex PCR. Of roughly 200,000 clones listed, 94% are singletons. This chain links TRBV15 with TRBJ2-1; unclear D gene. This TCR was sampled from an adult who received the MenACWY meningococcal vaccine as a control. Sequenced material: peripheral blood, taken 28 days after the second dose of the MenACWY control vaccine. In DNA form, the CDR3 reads TGTGCCACCCGATCTGATAGTTCCTACAATGAGCAGTTCTTC. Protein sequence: CATRSDSSYNEQFF.